This T cell receptor (beta chain) was found in a study of T cell responses to AZD1222 COVID-19 vaccine. CDR1 and CDR2 from the germline V gene are LNHNV and YYDKDF (reference sequence). Trimming removed 5 bases at V and 7 bases at J, with 17 bases between. The CDR3 length is 14 residues. Sequenced by immunoSEQ multiplex PCR; TCRdb stores in-frame clones only, minus some. The sample consists of nearly 110,000 clones, 91% of them appearing once. The chain uses TRBV15 and TRBJ1-1; the D is unclear. The material sequenced was peripheral blood, taken on day 0 of AZD1222 vaccination. The TCR originated in an adult in good health. CDR3 nucleotide sequence: TGTGCCACCAGCCAGGTGGAGATTTATGGTGAAGCTTTCTTT. This sequence encodes CATSQVEIYGEAFF.